These T cell receptor beta chains were read from a single sample in a study of cytomegalovirus exposure and HLA in healthy donors. Measured with immunoSEQ multiplex PCR; TCRdb has only the in-frame clones, and not every one. This table holds about 170,000 clones, around 72% found once. Sample: PBMCs. The receptors shown here come from a woman aged 50 to 65 in good health and CMV-seropositive. Both conserved end residues are part of each CDR3. A D gene is named only where the DNA matches it firmly. Not all rows give a size; the values are once, few, many and, for expanded clones, a class.

NA	NA	TRBJ1-2	TRBV30	TGTGCCTGGCGAGATGGAGCTAACTATGGCTACACCTTC	CAWRDGANYGYTF
TRBD2	NA	TRBJ2-2	TRBV7-2	TGTGCCACTAGCTTCGGGGGGGGCCGGAACACCGGGGAGCTGTTTTTT	CATSFGGGRNTGELFF
NA	few	TRBJ1-5	TRBV4-2	TGTGCCAGCAGCATCCAGGATGGTCAGCCCCAGCATTTT	CASSIQDGQPQHF
TRBD1	NA	TRBJ2-3	TRBV6-5	TGTGCCAGCAGTTACCGGGCAGGGGGAAATACGCAGTATTTT	CASSYRAGGNTQYF
NA	NA	TRBJ1-1	TRBV28	TGTGCCAGCAGTCTCGTATTAGGGGCGCCGAACACTGAAGCTTTCTTT	CASSLVLGAPNTEAFF
TRBD1	NA	TRBJ2-7	TRBV5-4	TGTGCCAGCAGCTCCCACGGACCGGGACAGATATACCTGCAGTACTTC	CASSSHGPGQIYLQYF
TRBD1	NA	TRBJ1-1	TRBV6-5	TGTGCCAGCAGTTCTATCAGGGGGAGCACTGAAGCTTTCTTT	CASSSIRGSTEAFF
TRBD2	NA	TRBJ2-7	TRBV29-1	TGCAGCGTTGAAGCTAGCGGGGCGTCGAGAAGGGAGCAGTACTTC	CSVEASGASRREQYF
TRBD1	NA	TRBJ2-1	TRBV19	TGTGCCAGTAGTTGGCAGGGGGCGAGTTACAATGAGCAGTTCTTC	CASSWQGASYNEQFF
TRBD1	NA	TRBJ2-7	TRBV7-9	TGTGCCAGCAGCTTCGGGACAGGGGAGGTCGAGCAGTACTTC	CASSFGTGEVEQYF
NA	NA	TRBJ2-3	TRBV27	TGTGCCAGCAGAGGACTGGGCGGCACAGATACGCAGTATTTT	CASRGLGGTDTQYF
TRBD2	few	TRBJ2-2	TRBV2	TGTGCCAGCAGGGCGGGACTAGCGGGAGGAGCCGGGGAGCTGTTTTTT	CASRAGLAGGAGELFF
NA	NA	TRBJ2-7	TRBV6-1	TGTGCCAGCAGTTATTTATACGAGCAGTACTTC	CASSYLYEQYF
TRBD2	NA	TRBJ2-1	TRBV28	TGTGCCAGCAGTTTAGCCCGGACTAGCGGCTACAATGAGCAGTTCTTC	CASSLARTSGYNEQFF
TRBD1	NA	TRBJ1-5	TRBV6-1	TGTGCCAGCAGCCTACAGGGGCCTAATCAGCCCCAGCATTTT	CASSLQGPNQPQHF
TRBD1	once	TRBJ1-1	TRBV6-6	TGTGCCAGCAGTAGACAGGGGGGATCTGAAGCTTTCTTT	CASSRQGGSEAFF
TRBD1	few	TRBJ2-7	TRBV28	TGTGCCAGCAGGTACGACAGGGATGAATACGAGCAGTACTTC	CASRYDRDEYEQYF
TRBD1	NA	TRBJ1-4	TRBV27	TGTGCCACCAGCTCCAGGGGGTGGGACGGGCTTAATGAAAAACTGTTTTTT	CATSSRGWDGLNEKLFF
NA	NA	TRBJ2-1	TRBV10-3	TGTGCCATCAACCCAGGACAGTCTAAACCGAATGAGCAGTTCTTC	CAINPGQSKPNEQFF
TRBD1	NA	TRBJ2-4	TRBV7-2	TGTGCCAGCAGCTTAGAGCAGGGGGCGGCCAAAAACATTCAGTACTTC	CASSLEQGAAKNIQYF
NA	NA	TRBJ2-6	TRBV27	TGTGCCAGCAGTTTTGACCAGGCTGGGGCCAACGTCCTGACTTTC	CASSFDQAGANVLTF
TRBD2	NA	TRBJ2-1	TRBV4-3	TGCGCCAGCAGACCCTATACTAGCGGGGCTTACAATGAGCAGTTCTTC	CASRPYTSGAYNEQFF